This section outlines one T cell receptor beta chain sequence together with its context. Its specificity is not known. The sample comes from a study of identical twins. General study findings and limits: Whereas memory repertoires showed no such difference, abundant cord blood beta clonotypes carried fewer insertions. Compared with unrelated sharing, twin-shared out-of-frame alpha sequences had more low-probability sequences.

Among all donors, each was a healthy Caucasian. Template switching created a universal primer site, and the cDNA included unique molecular identifiers. TCRdb re-called the 5' RACE reads with MiXCR, one entry per CDR3 protein. The sample holds under 300,000 distinct CDR3 sequences, approximately 8.6% seen once. Trimming took off 6 bases at V and 2 bases at J, with 17 bases between the two ends. Germline CDR1 is DFQATT and CDR2 is SNEGSKA (reference sequence). The CDR3 spans 14 residues. The same specimen was also included in a second study, on yellow fever vaccine responses in identical twins.

Sequencing was performed on CD8+ T cells sorted from blood. The receptor comes from a woman between 18 and 29 years old in good health. The chain combines TRBV20-1 with TRBJ2-7; D may be TRBD1 or TRBD2 (5 bases each). DNA for the CDR3: TGCAGTGCGCCAAATCGGGACCGGCCCTACGAGCAGTACTTC. This sequence encodes CSAPNRDRPYEQYF.